The rows below give T cell receptor beta chains drawn from one sample of a study of blood T cell repertoires in COVID-19. Data came from immunoSEQ multiplex PCR; TCRdb stores just in-frame clones and leaves some out. The repertoire holds about 74,000 clones, with approximately 84% as singletons. Input material: peripheral blood. Every receptor here comes from a man aged 65 to 79 with acute or convalescent COVID-19. Each CDR3 is given with its conserved first and last residue. The order of the fields is clone size, V gene, J gene, CDR3 length, D gene, CDR3 DNA, CDR3 protein. D genes are given only for firm matches. Only some rows state a clone size, as once, few, many or a class for expanded clones.

clone size: -; V gene: TRBV5-1; J gene: TRBJ1-6; CDR3 length: 15; D gene: -; CDR3 DNA: TGCGCCAGCAGCTTGGAGGGGTCCTATAATTCACCCCTCCACTTT; CDR3 protein: CASSLEGSYNSPLHF
clone size: once; V gene: TRBV29-1; J gene: TRBJ2-7; CDR3 length: 14; D gene: TRBD2; CDR3 DNA: TGCAGCGTCGCCCGTAGCGGGAGTGGCTACGAGCAGTACTTC; CDR3 protein: CSVARSGSGYEQYF
clone size: -; V gene: TRBV28; J gene: TRBJ2-2; CDR3 length: 17; D gene: TRBD2; CDR3 DNA: TGTGCCAGCAGTCTCCGGGGACTAGCGGGAGGGGTCGGGGAGCTGTTTTTT; CDR3 protein: CASSLRGLAGGVGELFF
clone size: -; V gene: TRBV10-1; J gene: TRBJ2-7; CDR3 length: 13; D gene: -; CDR3 DNA: TGCGCCAGCAGTGAAGGGGGGGGCTACGAGCAGTACTTC; CDR3 protein: CASSEGGGYEQYF
clone size: -; V gene: TRBV7-9; J gene: TRBJ2-1; CDR3 length: 12; D gene: -; CDR3 DNA: TGTGCCAGCAGCTTCCCCCGGAATGAGCAGTTCTTC; CDR3 protein: CASSFPRNEQFF
clone size: -; V gene: TRBV6-2/TRBV6-3; J gene: TRBJ2-7; CDR3 length: 16; D gene: TRBD2; CDR3 DNA: TGTGCCAGCAGCCCTTCGGTTAGCGGGAGTTATCCCGAGCAGTACTTC; CDR3 protein: CASSPSVSGSYPEQYF
clone size: -; V gene: TRBV5-1; J gene: TRBJ2-1; CDR3 length: 17; D gene: TRBD1; CDR3 DNA: TGCGCCAGCGCCAACCTCCCCTCACAGGGGTTTAACTATGAGCAGTTCTTC; CDR3 protein: CASANLPSQGFNYEQFF
clone size: -; V gene: TRBV5-1; J gene: TRBJ1-2; CDR3 length: 15; D gene: TRBD1; CDR3 DNA: TGCGCCAGCAGCTCCGGACAGGGGGCATACGATGGCTACACCTTC; CDR3 protein: CASSSGQGAYDGYTF
clone size: few; V gene: TRBV7-3; J gene: TRBJ1-1; CDR3 length: 13; D gene: -; CDR3 DNA: TGTGCCAGCAGCTTAACGTGGTACAGTGAAGCTTTCTTT; CDR3 protein: CASSLTWYSEAFF
clone size: once; V gene: TRBV19; J gene: TRBJ2-3; CDR3 length: 13; D gene: TRBD2; CDR3 DNA: TGTGCCAGCCGCGCGGGGAGGGTAGATACGCAGTATTTT; CDR3 protein: CASRAGRVDTQYF
clone size: -; V gene: TRBV10-1; J gene: TRBJ2-3; CDR3 length: 13; D gene: TRBD1; CDR3 DNA: TGCGCCAGATCGACAGGGGGCACAGATACGCAGTATTTT; CDR3 protein: CARSTGGTDTQYF
clone size: -; V gene: TRBV12-5; J gene: TRBJ2-2; CDR3 length: 16; D gene: TRBD2; CDR3 DNA: TGTGCTAGTGGTTTGGGACTAGCGCTAAACACCGGGGAGCTGTTTTTT; CDR3 protein: CASGLGLALNTGELFF
clone size: -; V gene: TRBV5-4; J gene: TRBJ1-2; CDR3 length: 14; D gene: -; CDR3 DNA: TGTGCCAGCAGCCTAGGGAGATTTGGGGATGGCTACACCTTC; CDR3 protein: CASSLGRFGDGYTF
clone size: -; V gene: TRBV27; J gene: TRBJ1-2; CDR3 length: 15; D gene: TRBD1; CDR3 DNA: TGTGCCAGCAGTCCTCGACAGGGGCTGGACTATGGCTACACCTTC; CDR3 protein: CASSPRQGLDYGYTF
clone size: -; V gene: TRBV10-1; J gene: TRBJ2-5; CDR3 length: 15; D gene: TRBD2; CDR3 DNA: TGCGCCAGCAGCCCCGCGGGGGGCGTTTTTGAGACCCAGTACTTC; CDR3 protein: CASSPAGGVFETQYF
clone size: -; V gene: TRBV12-3/TRBV12-4; J gene: TRBJ2-1; CDR3 length: 13; D gene: -; CDR3 DNA: TGTGCCAGCAGTTTAAACAGGTATCATGAGCAGTTCTTC; CDR3 protein: CASSLNRYHEQFF
clone size: -; V gene: TRBV23-1; J gene: TRBJ1-2; CDR3 length: 16; D gene: -; CDR3 DNA: TGCGCCAGCAGTCAATCGGAACAGATTGCTAACTATGGCTACACCTTC; CDR3 protein: CASSQSEQIANYGYTF
clone size: -; V gene: TRBV19; J gene: TRBJ2-7; CDR3 length: 14; D gene: -; CDR3 DNA: TGTGCCAAAGCGGGGACAAGGAGCTCCTACGAGCAGTACTTC; CDR3 protein: CAKAGTRSSYEQYF
clone size: -; V gene: TRBV7-2; J gene: TRBJ2-2; CDR3 length: 13; D gene: -; CDR3 DNA: TGTGCCAGCAGAAAGGGGATAACCGGGGAGCTGTTTTTT; CDR3 protein: CASRKGITGELFF
clone size: -; V gene: TRBV5-1; J gene: TRBJ2-7; CDR3 length: 12; D gene: -; CDR3 DNA: TGCGCCAGCAGCTTTCCCAACTACGAGCAGTACTTC; CDR3 protein: CASSFPNYEQYF
clone size: -; V gene: TRBV2; J gene: TRBJ2-5; CDR3 length: 14; D gene: TRBD1; CDR3 DNA: TGTGCCAGCATGACCGGGACAGGACAAGAGACCCAGTACTTC; CDR3 protein: CASMTGTGQETQYF
clone size: -; V gene: TRBV6-1; J gene: TRBJ2-3; CDR3 length: 13; D gene: -; CDR3 DNA: TGTGCCAGCAGTGAAGCGAACAGGGCGGCGCAGTATTTT; CDR3 protein: CASSEANRAAQYF
clone size: -; V gene: TRBV10-3; J gene: TRBJ2-3; CDR3 length: 14; D gene: -; CDR3 DNA: TGTGCCATCAGTGAGTCGAGACTGCTTAATACGCAGTATTTT; CDR3 protein: CAISESRLLNTQYF
clone size: -; V gene: TRBV2; J gene: TRBJ2-5; CDR3 length: 13; D gene: TRBD1; CDR3 DNA: TGTGCCAGCAGTCATGACAGGGATGAGACCCAGTACTTC; CDR3 protein: CASSHDRDETQYF
clone size: -; V gene: TRBV27; J gene: TRBJ1-3; CDR3 length: 16; D gene: TRBD1; CDR3 DNA: TGTGCCAGACCCCCCGGACAGGGGGAGGCTGGAAACACCATATATTTT; CDR3 protein: CARPPGQGEAGNTIYF
clone size: -; V gene: TRBV5-1; J gene: TRBJ1-6; CDR3 length: 14; D gene: TRBD1; CDR3 DNA: TGCGCCAGCGCCTCGGGACAGCCTAATTCACCCCTCCACTTT; CDR3 protein: CASASGQPNSPLHF
clone size: -; V gene: TRBV27; J gene: TRBJ2-7; CDR3 length: 12; D gene: TRBD1; CDR3 DNA: TGTGCCAGCTGGGACAGGGCCTACGAGCAGTACTTC; CDR3 protein: CASWDRAYEQYF
clone size: many; V gene: TRBV5-1; J gene: TRBJ2-5; CDR3 length: 15; D gene: TRBD1; CDR3 DNA: TGCGCCAGCAGGCCCCCCGCAGGGGGTTGGGAGACCCAGTACTTC; CDR3 protein: CASRPPAGGWETQYF
clone size: -; V gene: TRBV7-3; J gene: TRBJ2-7; CDR3 length: 11; D gene: TRBD2; CDR3 DNA: TGTGCCAGCAGCTCCGGGGGGGAGCAGTACTTC; CDR3 protein: CASSSGGEQYF
clone size: -; V gene: TRBV15; J gene: TRBJ2-2; CDR3 length: 15; D gene: -; CDR3 DNA: TGTGCCACCAGTACCACAGGAAGGGGCACCGGGGAGCTGTTTTTT; CDR3 protein: CATSTTGRGTGELFF
clone size: -; V gene: TRBV5-4; J gene: TRBJ2-2; CDR3 length: 13; D gene: -; CDR3 DNA: TGTGCCAGCAGGGGGAGGAACACCGGGGAGCTGTTTTTT; CDR3 protein: CASRGRNTGELFF
clone size: -; V gene: TRBV10-2; J gene: TRBJ2-3; CDR3 length: 14; D gene: -; CDR3 DNA: TGCGCCAGCAGGGCGGGACTCGACACAGATACGCAGTATTTT; CDR3 protein: CASRAGLDTDTQYF
clone size: -; V gene: TRBV28; J gene: TRBJ2-2; CDR3 length: 16; D gene: TRBD2; CDR3 DNA: TGTGCCAGCAGACAACTAGCGGGAGTGGTGTCCGGGGAGCTGTTTTTT; CDR3 protein: CASRQLAGVVSGELFF
clone size: -; V gene: TRBV19; J gene: TRBJ2-3; CDR3 length: 15; D gene: -; CDR3 DNA: TGTGCCAGTAGTCAGGCGGGGGCCTCTACAGATACGCAGTATTTT; CDR3 protein: CASSQAGASTDTQYF
clone size: -; V gene: TRBV27; J gene: TRBJ1-1; CDR3 length: 14; D gene: -; CDR3 DNA: TGTGCCAGCAGTTTATCAGGGGGACGCACTGAAGCTTTCTTT; CDR3 protein: CASSLSGGRTEAFF
clone size: -; V gene: TRBV5-1; J gene: TRBJ2-2; CDR3 length: 14; D gene: TRBD2; CDR3 DNA: TGCGCCAGCAGTGGGGGGGATAACACCGGGGAGCTGTTTTTT; CDR3 protein: CASSGGDNTGELFF
clone size: -; V gene: TRBV25-1; J gene: TRBJ1-1; CDR3 length: 14; D gene: TRBD1; CDR3 DNA: TGTGCCAGCAGCGAATCCGGGACAGGGTATAAAGCTTTCTTT; CDR3 protein: CASSESGTGYKAFF
clone size: few; V gene: TRBV27; J gene: TRBJ1-1; CDR3 length: 16; D gene: -; CDR3 DNA: TGTGCCAGCAGGTCGACATTGGGACACTGGAACACTGAAGCTTTCTTT; CDR3 protein: CASRSTLGHWNTEAFF
clone size: -; V gene: TRBV18; J gene: TRBJ2-7; CDR3 length: 14; D gene: TRBD1; CDR3 DNA: TGTGCCAGCTCACCCAGACAGGGCCTCTACGAGCAGTACTTC; CDR3 protein: CASSPRQGLYEQYF
clone size: -; V gene: TRBV5-4; J gene: TRBJ1-4; CDR3 length: 15; D gene: TRBD1; CDR3 DNA: TGTGCCAGCAACCCAACAGGGGGCGGTTATGAAAAACTGTTTTTT; CDR3 protein: CASNPTGGGYEKLFF
clone size: -; V gene: TRBV6-2/TRBV6-3; J gene: TRBJ2-7; CDR3 length: 14; D gene: -; CDR3 DNA: TGTGCCAGCAGTTACCCGGGGAGACTCTACGAGCAGTACTTC; CDR3 protein: CASSYPGRLYEQYF
clone size: few; V gene: TRBV5-1; J gene: TRBJ2-3; CDR3 length: 14; D gene: -; CDR3 DNA: TGCGCCAGCAGCCTACGACAGAGCCCAGATACGCAGTATTTT; CDR3 protein: CASSLRQSPDTQYF
clone size: -; V gene: TRBV14; J gene: TRBJ1-2; CDR3 length: 16; D gene: -; CDR3 DNA: TGTGCCAGCAGCCAATTAGGGACACGAGATCTCTATGGCTACACCTTC; CDR3 protein: CASSQLGTRDLYGYTF
clone size: -; V gene: TRBV9; J gene: TRBJ2-5; CDR3 length: 17; D gene: -; CDR3 DNA: TGTGCCAGCAGCGCCCTATACCCCGGGACTGGGCAAGAGACCCAGTACTTC; CDR3 protein: CASSALYPGTGQETQYF
clone size: -; V gene: TRBV18; J gene: TRBJ1-1; CDR3 length: 13; D gene: -; CDR3 DNA: TGTGCCAGCTCATCCTTCCAGGGTGTTGAAGCTTTCTTT; CDR3 protein: CASSSFQGVEAFF
clone size: -; V gene: TRBV28; J gene: TRBJ2-1; CDR3 length: 15; D gene: -; CDR3 DNA: TGTGCCAGCAGCCAGACTAGTGGCACCTACAATGAGCAGTTCTTC; CDR3 protein: CASSQTSGTYNEQFF
clone size: -; V gene: TRBV7-9; J gene: TRBJ1-4; CDR3 length: 15; D gene: -; CDR3 DNA: TGTGCCAGCAGCCGTAGGACAGTGGCGGGTGAAAAACTGTTTTTT; CDR3 protein: CASSRRTVAGEKLFF
clone size: -; V gene: TRBV12-3/TRBV12-4; J gene: TRBJ1-6; CDR3 length: 12; D gene: -; CDR3 DNA: TGTGCCAGCTCGGGGTTTAATTCACCCCTCCACTTT; CDR3 protein: CASSGFNSPLHF
clone size: -; V gene: TRBV10-1; J gene: TRBJ2-3; CDR3 length: 13; D gene: -; CDR3 DNA: TGCGCCAGCAGTGAAGCGCTGGCAGATACGCAGTATTTT; CDR3 protein: CASSEALADTQYF
clone size: -; V gene: TRBV5-1; J gene: TRBJ2-5; CDR3 length: 14; D gene: -; CDR3 DNA: TGCGCCAGCAGCTTGGCGGGGACAAAAGAGGCCCAGTACTTC; CDR3 protein: CASSLAGTKEAQYF
clone size: few; V gene: TRBV4-2; J gene: TRBJ2-1; CDR3 length: 15; D gene: TRBD2; CDR3 DNA: TGTGCCAGCAGCCAGGATCACCGGGACTACTATGAGCAGTTCTTC; CDR3 protein: CASSQDHRDYYEQFF
clone size: -; V gene: TRBV7-3; J gene: TRBJ2-1; CDR3 length: 15; D gene: -; CDR3 DNA: TGTGCCAGCAGCGGGGGCAGCCCCTCCTACAATGAGCAGTTCTTC; CDR3 protein: CASSGGSPSYNEQFF